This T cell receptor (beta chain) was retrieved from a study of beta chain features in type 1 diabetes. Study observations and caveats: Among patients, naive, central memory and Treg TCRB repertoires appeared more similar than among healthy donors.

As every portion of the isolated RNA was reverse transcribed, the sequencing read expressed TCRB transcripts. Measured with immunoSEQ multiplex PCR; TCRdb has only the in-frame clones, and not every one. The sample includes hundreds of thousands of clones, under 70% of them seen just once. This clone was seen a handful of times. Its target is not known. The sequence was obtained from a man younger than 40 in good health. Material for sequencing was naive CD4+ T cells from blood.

The CDR3 sequence is CSAKRTVQFTF. The CDR3 coding sequence is TGCAGTGCTAAGAGGACCGTCCAATTCACCTTC. This chain links TRBV20-1 with TRBJ1-2; no firm D call. This CDR3 region has 11 residues. Germline V CDR1 and CDR2: DFQATT, SNEGSKA (reference sequence). Trimming took off 4 bases at V and 13 bases at J, with 16 bases between the two ends.